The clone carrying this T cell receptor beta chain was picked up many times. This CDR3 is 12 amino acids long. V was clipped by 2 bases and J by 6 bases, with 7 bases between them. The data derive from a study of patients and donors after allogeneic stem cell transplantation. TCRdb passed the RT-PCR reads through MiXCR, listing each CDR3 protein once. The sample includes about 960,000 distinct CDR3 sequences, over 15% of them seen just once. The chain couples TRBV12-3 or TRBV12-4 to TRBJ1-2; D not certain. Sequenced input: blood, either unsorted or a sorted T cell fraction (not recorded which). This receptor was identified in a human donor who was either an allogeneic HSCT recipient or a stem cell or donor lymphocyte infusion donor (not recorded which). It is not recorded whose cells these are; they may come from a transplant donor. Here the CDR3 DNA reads TGTGCCAGCAGTTTATGGGGTGATGGCTACACCTTC. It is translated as CASSLWGDGYTF.